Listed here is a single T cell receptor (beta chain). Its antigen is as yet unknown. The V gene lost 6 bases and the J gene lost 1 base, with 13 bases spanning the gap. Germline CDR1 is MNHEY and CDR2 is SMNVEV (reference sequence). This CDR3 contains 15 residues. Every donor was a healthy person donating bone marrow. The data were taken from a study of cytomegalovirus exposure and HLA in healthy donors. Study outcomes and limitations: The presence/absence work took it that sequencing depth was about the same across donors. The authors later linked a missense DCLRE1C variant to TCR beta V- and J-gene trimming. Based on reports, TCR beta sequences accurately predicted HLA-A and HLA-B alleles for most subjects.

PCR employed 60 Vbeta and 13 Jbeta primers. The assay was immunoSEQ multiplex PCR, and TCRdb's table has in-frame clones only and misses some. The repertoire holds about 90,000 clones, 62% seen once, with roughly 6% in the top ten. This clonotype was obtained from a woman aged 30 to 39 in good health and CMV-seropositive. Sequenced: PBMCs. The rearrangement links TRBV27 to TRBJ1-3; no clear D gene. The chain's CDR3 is CASSLGGMSGNTIYF. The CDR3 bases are TGTGCCAGCAGCCTGGGAGGGATGTCTGGAAACACCATATATTTT.